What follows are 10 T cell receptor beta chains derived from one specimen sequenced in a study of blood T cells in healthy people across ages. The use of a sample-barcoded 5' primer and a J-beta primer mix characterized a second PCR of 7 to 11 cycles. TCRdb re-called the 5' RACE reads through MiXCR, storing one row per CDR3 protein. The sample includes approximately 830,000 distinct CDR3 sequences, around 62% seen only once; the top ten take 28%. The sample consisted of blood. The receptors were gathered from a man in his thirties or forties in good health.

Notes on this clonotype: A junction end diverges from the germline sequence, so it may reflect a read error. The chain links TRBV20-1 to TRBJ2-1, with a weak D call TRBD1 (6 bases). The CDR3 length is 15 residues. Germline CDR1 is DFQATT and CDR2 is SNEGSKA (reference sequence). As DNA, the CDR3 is TGCAGTGCTCACCAGACAGGAAGACTCTACAATGAGCGGTTCTTC. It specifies CSAHQTGRLYNERFF.

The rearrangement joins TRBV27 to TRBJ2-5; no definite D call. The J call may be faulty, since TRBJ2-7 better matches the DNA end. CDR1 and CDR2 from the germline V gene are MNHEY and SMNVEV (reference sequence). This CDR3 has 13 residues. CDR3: CASSLSRYHEQYF. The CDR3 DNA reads TGTGCCAGCAGTTTGTCGAGGTACCACGAGCAGTACTTC.

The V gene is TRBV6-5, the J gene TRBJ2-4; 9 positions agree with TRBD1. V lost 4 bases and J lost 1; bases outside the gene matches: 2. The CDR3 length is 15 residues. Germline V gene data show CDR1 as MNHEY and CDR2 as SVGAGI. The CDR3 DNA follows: TGTGCCAGCAGTTGGACAGGGGAGGCCAAAAACATTCAGTACTTC. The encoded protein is CASSWTGEAKNIQYF.

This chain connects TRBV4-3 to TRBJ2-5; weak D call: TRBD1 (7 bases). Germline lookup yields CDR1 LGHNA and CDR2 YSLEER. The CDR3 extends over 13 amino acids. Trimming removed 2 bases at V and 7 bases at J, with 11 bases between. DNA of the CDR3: TGCGCCAGCAGCCAAAACAGGGGAGGGACCCAGTACTTC. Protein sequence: CASSQNRGGTQYF.

CDR3: CASSEAGGGGLYNEQFF. The CDR3 DNA sequence: TGTGCCAGCAGTGAAGCCGGAGGCGGGGGTTTATACAATGAGCAGTTCTTC. The J gene is TRBJ2-1, the V gene TRBV6-1; 7 bases are shared with TRBD2. The CDR3 length is 17 residues. The junction had 9 bases not matched to a gene; V was cut back by 0 bases and J by 4 bases. Germline V gives CDR1 MNHNS, CDR2 SASEGT.

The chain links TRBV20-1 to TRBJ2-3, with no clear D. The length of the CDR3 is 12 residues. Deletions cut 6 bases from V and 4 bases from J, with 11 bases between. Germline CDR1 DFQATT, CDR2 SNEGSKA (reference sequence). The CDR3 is CSAPKLADTQYF. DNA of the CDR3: TGCAGTGCGCCAAAGCTGGCAGATACGCAGTATTTT.

CDR3 sequence reads: CASSWGQLNQPQHF. The DNA of the CDR3 is TGTGCCAGCAGTTGGGGACAGCTCAATCAGCCCCAGCATTTT. The chain employs TRBV12-3 or TRBV12-4 and TRBJ1-5; TRBD1 aligns across 7 bases. CDR3 size: 14 residues. V shed 4 bases, J shed 3 bases, and the junction held 3 bases outside the gene matches.

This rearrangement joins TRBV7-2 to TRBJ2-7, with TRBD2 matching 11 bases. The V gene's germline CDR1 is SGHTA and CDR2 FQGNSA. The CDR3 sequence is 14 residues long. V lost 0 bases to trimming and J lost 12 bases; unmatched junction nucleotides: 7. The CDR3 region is CASSLALAGAPLYF. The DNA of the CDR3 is TGTGCCAGCAGCTTAGCACTAGCGGGGGCTCCCTTGTACTTC. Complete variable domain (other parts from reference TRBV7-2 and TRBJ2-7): GAGVSQSPSNKVTEKGKDVELRCDPISGHTALYWYRQSLGQGLEFLIYFQGNSAPDKSGLPSDRFSAERTGGSVSTLTIQRTQQEDSAVYLCASSLALAGAPLYFGPGTRLTVT.

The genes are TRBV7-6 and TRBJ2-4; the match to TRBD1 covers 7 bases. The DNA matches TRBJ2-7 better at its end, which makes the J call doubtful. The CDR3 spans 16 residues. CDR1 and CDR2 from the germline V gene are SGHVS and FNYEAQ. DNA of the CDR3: TGTGCCAGCAGCTCCTCACAGGGGCTAAAATCCTACGAGCAGTACTTC. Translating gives CASSSSQGLKSYEQYF.

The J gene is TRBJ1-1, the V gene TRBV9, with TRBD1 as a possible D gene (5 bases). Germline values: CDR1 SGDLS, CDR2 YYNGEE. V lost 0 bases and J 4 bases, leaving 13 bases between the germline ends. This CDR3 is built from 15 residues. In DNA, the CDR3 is TGTGCCAGCAGCGTAGATCAGGGCGGGGGCACTGAAGCTTTCTTT. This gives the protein CASSVDQGGGTEAFF.